What follows are 31 T cell receptor beta chains derived from one specimen sequenced in a study of neurological immune-mediated disorders. This sample's time point: longitudinal time-point 1 (baseline). MiXCR, run by TCRdb on the 5' RACE reads, gives a single entry per CDR3 protein. Altogether about 50,000 distinct CDR3 sequences are present, about 9.1% being singletons, with the ten largest covering about 1.6%. The sequenced material came from PBMCs. The receptors originated from a woman aged 40 to 50 in good health.

The table lists this clonotype with a few counts. The genes are TRBV12-3 or TRBV12-4 and TRBJ1-5, with a weak D call TRBD1 (5 bases). The CDR3 length is 16 residues. Trimming removed 4 bases from V and 0 bases from J, with 13 bases in between. The CDR3 spells CASSYAPGGSNQPQHF. The CDR3 nucleotides read TGTGCCAGCAGTTACGCCCCCGGGGGTAGCAATCAGCCCCAGCATTTT.

This clonotype has ten or more counts. The chain carries TRBV20-1 and TRBJ2-1, with 14 bases lining up with TRBD2. This CDR3 region has 17 residues. Trimming cost V 7 bases and J 2 bases; bases outside gene matches: 10. The germline gives CDR1 DFQATT, CDR2 SNEGSKA (reference sequence). The CDR3 protein is CSDHPTSGRAAYNEQFF. DNA for the CDR3: TGCAGTGACCACCCGACTAGCGGGAGGGCTGCCTACAATGAGCAGTTCTTC.

This clonotype was seen repeatedly, ten times or more. The chain is built from TRBV29-1 and TRBJ1-1, with 10 bases that match TRBD1. Trimming removed 7 bases from V and 8 bases from J; junction bases left unmatched: 4. The germline V gene has CDR1 SQVTM and CDR2 ANQGSEA. The CDR3 loop spans 11 amino acids. The CDR3 spells CSARDRGEAFF. The DNA for the CDR3 is TGCAGCGCTAGGGACAGGGGAGAAGCTTTCTTT.

Worth noting for this clonotype: It may be a read error: a sequence one base away is much more abundant. CDR3 DNA sequence: TGTGCCAGCAGACCCCGCGTGGGCAGGGGCGTGATGAACGCTGAAGCTTTCTTT. It is translated as CASRPRVGRGVMNAEAFF. The rearrangement uses TRBV27 and TRBJ1-1; D might be TRBD1 (6 bases). Germline V gene lookup returns CDR1 MNHEY and CDR2 SMNVEV (reference sequence). The CDR3 covers 18 residues.

This clonotype was seen many times. The rearrangement joins TRBV10-3 to TRBJ1-4, with 9 bases identical to TRBD1. After removal of 4 bases from V and 1 base from J, the junction contained 1 base not matched to a gene. The CDR3 is 15 amino acids. Germline lookup yields CDR1 ENHRY and CDR2 SYGVKD. The CDR3 spells CAISGDRVTNEKLFF. The CDR3 region has the DNA TGTGCCATCAGTGGGGACAGGGTAACTAATGAAAAACTGTTTTTT.

This clonotype was detected many times. V and J are TRBV2 and TRBJ1-2; D not resolved. This CDR3 spans 11 amino acids. V lost 10 bases to trimming and J lost 5 bases, with 11 bases between them. In germline, CDR1 is SNHLY, CDR2 FYNNEI. The CDR3 coding sequence is TGTGCCACTACGAGAGATTATGGCTACACCTTC. Its protein product is CATTRDYGYTF.

This clonotype has at least ten counts. The CDR3 is CASSLDLRRGLFF. The DNA of the CDR3 is TGTGCCAGCAGCTTAGATCTACGCCGAGGTTTGTTCTTC. The gene calls are TRBV11-2 and TRBJ2-1; D uncertain. The germline CDR1 and CDR2 sequences are SGHAT and FQNNGV. This CDR3 spans 13 amino acids. Trimming removed 0 bases from V and 15 bases from J, with 15 bases in between.

The sample holds many counts of this clonotype. The V and J genes are TRBV6-6 and TRBJ2-7; TRBD1 aligns across 9 bases. The CDR3 is 16 residues long. V was pared by 6 bases and J by 0 bases, with 9 bases of the junction left unmatched. Per germline, CDR1 MNHNY and CDR2 SVGAGI (reference sequence). The CDR3 bases are TGTGCCAGCAGCTTACTCGACAGGGGGGCCTCCTACGAGCAGTACTTC. Translation gives CASSLLDRGASYEQYF.

This clonotype was observed at least ten times. This chain connects TRBV5-5 to TRBJ2-7; D unclear. V lost 2 bases to trimming and J lost 0 bases, with 6 bases between them. The germline V gene encodes CDR1 SGHKS and CDR2 YYEKEE (reference sequence). The CDR3 sequence is 13 residues long. The CDR3 here is CASSFLSSYEQYF. The CDR3 DNA reads TGTGCCAGCAGCTTCCTTAGCTCCTACGAGCAGTACTTC. The full variable domain, with the rest looked up from reference TRBV5-5 and TRBJ2-7, is DAGVTQSPTHLIKTRGQQVTLRCSPISGHKSVSWYQQVLGQGPQFIFQYYEKEERGRGNFPDRFSARQFPNYSSELNVNALLLGDSALYLCASSFLSSYEQYFGPGTRLTVT.

This clonotype was counted many times. The chain links TRBV6-6 to TRBJ1-4, with D uncertain. The CDR3 loop spans 14 amino acids. V was trimmed by 7 bases and J by 5 bases, leaving 14 bases between them. Germline V lookup: CDR1 MNHNY, CDR2 SVGAGI (reference sequence). CDR3 amino acids: CASINRDTNEKLFF. The CDR3 DNA follows: TGTGCCAGCATCAACAGAGATACGAATGAAAAACTGTTTTTT.

This clonotype was picked up many times. V and J are TRBV5-6 and TRBJ1-2; TRBD1 aligns across 12 bases. The trim removed 4 bases at V and 7 bases at J, leaving 11 bases unmatched. The CDR3 length is 16 residues. Germline CDR1 is SGHDT and CDR2 is YYEEEE. CDR3 amino acids: CASSPVSGQGASGYTF. The CDR3 nucleotides are TGTGCCAGCAGCCCCGTTTCGGGACAGGGGGCTTCTGGCTACACCTTC.

This clonotype has at least ten counts. The rearrangement uses TRBV25-1 and TRBJ2-6; D remains ambiguous. CDR3 length equals 17 residues. CDR1 is MGHDK, CDR2 SYGVNS, per germline. Trimming shortened V by 1 base and J by 0 bases, and 10 bases separated the two germline ends. CDR3 nucleotides: TGTGCCAGCAGTGAATGGCAACCGAGCTCTGGGGCCAACGTCCTGACTTTC. This gives the protein CASSEWQPSSGANVLTF.

This clonotype occurred many times. The rearrangement joins TRBV5-1 to TRBJ2-2, with unresolved D. Trimming took 0 bases from V and 2 from J, leaving 8 bases between them. The CDR3 runs to 15 residues. Germline CDR1 SGHRS, CDR2 YFSETQ. CDR3 nucleotide sequence: TGCGCCAGCAGCTTGGAACCTACCAACACCGGGGAGCTGTTTTTT. This codes for CASSLEPTNTGELFF.

By its share, this clonotype is large. The V call is TRBV20-1, the J call TRBJ2-7, with 11 positions matching TRBD2. The V gene end was trimmed by 3 bases and the J gene end by 7 bases; junction bases not matched to a gene: 17. Germline V gene sequence: CDR1 DFQATT, CDR2 SNEGSKA (reference sequence). This CDR3 has 17 residues. CDR3 in amino acids: CSASGSSGGIEMWEQYF. CDR3 in DNA: TGCAGTGCTAGCGGATCTAGCGGGGGGATCGAGATGTGGGAGCAGTACTTC.

This clonotype appeared many times. The chain recombines TRBV18 with TRBJ2-7, with D unresolved. The CDR3 has 12 residues. Germline V gene sequence: CDR1 KGHSH, CDR2 LQKENI. Trimming removed 0 bases from V and 11 bases from J, with 11 bases in between. The CDR3 loop reads CASSPPSEEKYF. In DNA form, the CDR3 reads TGTGCCAGCTCACCACCGTCGGAAGAGAAGTACTTC.

This clonotype was seen many times. The J gene is TRBJ1-1, the V gene TRBV7-2; no clear D gene. CDR3 length: 14 amino acids. Germline V lookup: CDR1 SGHTA, CDR2 FQGNSA. The V end lost 3 bases, the J end lost 5 bases, and 13 bases lay between the germline ends. CDR3 DNA: TGTGCCAGCAGCTTCCAAGCCGCTGGGACTGAAGCTTTCTTT. This translates into CASSFQAAGTEAFF. The full variable domain, completed using reference TRBV7-2 and TRBJ1-1, is GAGVSQSPSNKVTEKGKDVELRCDPISGHTALYWYRQSLGQGLEFLIYFQGNSAPDKSGLPSDRFSAERTGGSVSTLTIQRTQQEDSAVYLCASSFQAAGTEAFFGQGTRLTVV.

In this sample, this clonotype turned up many times. The chain employs TRBV7-8 and TRBJ1-1; possible D gene TRBD1, 6 bases. The V gene's germline CDR1 is SGHVS and CDR2 FQNEAQ. This CDR3 contains 15 residues. Trimming shortened V by 5 bases and J by 1 base, and 14 bases separated the two germline ends. The CDR3 sequence: CASSRDRPTNTEAFF. The CDR3 nucleotides are TGTGCCAGCAGCCGAGACAGGCCAACGAACACTGAAGCTTTCTTT.

There are many counts of this clonotype. This chain uses TRBV7-6 with TRBJ1-1; D possibly corresponds to TRBD1 (5 bases). The CDR3 covers 12 residues. Trimming pared 2 bases from V and 7 bases from J, leaving 8 bases between. Germline CDR1 SGHVS, CDR2 FNYEAQ. The CDR3 sequence is CASSLTGDEAFF. In DNA, the CDR3 is TGTGCCAGCAGCTTAACGGGGGATGAAGCTTTCTTT.

This clonotype has ten or more counts. This sequence joins TRBV3-1 and TRBJ2-7, with TRBD2 as a possible D gene (6 bases). Trimming pared 1 base from V and 5 bases from J, leaving 15 bases between. Germline V CDR1 and CDR2: LGHDT, YNNKEL (reference sequence). The CDR3 consists of 15 residues. CDR3: CASSQGGNRRDEQYF. The CDR3 coding sequence is TGTGCCAGCAGCCAAGGCGGGAACAGGAGGGACGAGCAGTACTTC.

The chain is built from TRBV20-1 and TRBJ2-1, with 8 bases fitting TRBD2. Germline V gene data show CDR1 as DFQATT and CDR2 as SNEGSKA (reference sequence). The CDR3 has 15 amino acids. V trimming: 2 bases; J trimming: 3 bases; junction bases outside the gene matches: 6. CDR3 DNA: TGCAGTGCTAGACCGGGAGGGGCCGGCTACAATGAGCAGTTCTTC. It is translated as CSARPGGAGYNEQFF.

This clonotype showed up many times. The CDR3 nucleotides read TGTGCCAGCAGTGAAGTAGCGGGAGGGTCCTACGAGCAGTACTTC. It codes for CASSEVAGGSYEQYF. The chain links TRBV2 to TRBJ2-7; TRBD2 matches at 11 bases. CDR3 length equals 15 residues. Germline V lookup: CDR1 SNHLY, CDR2 FYNNEI. Trimming cost V 1 base and J 1 base; bases outside gene matches: 0.

This clonotype was picked up many times. This chain's CDR3 is CASSYVGWDNGYTF. Written as DNA, the CDR3 is TGTGCCAGCAGTTACGTTGGATGGGATAATGGCTACACCTTC. The chain uses TRBV6-2 or TRBV6-3 and TRBJ1-2; D uncertain. V was trimmed by 2 bases and J by 6 bases, leaving 13 bases between them. CDR1 is MNHEY and CDR2 is SVGEGT in the germline V gene. The CDR3 consists of 14 residues.

This clonotype was recorded at least ten times. This rearrangement joins TRBV5-1 to TRBJ1-1; 8 bases match TRBD1. Germline CDR1 and CDR2: SGHRS and YFSETQ. The V and J ends lost 0 bases and 4 bases, in that order; junction bases with no gene match: 8. The CDR3 is 16 amino acids. The CDR3 sequence is CASSLGRWTGFTEAFF. The CDR3 nucleotides are TGCGCCAGCAGCTTGGGGAGATGGACAGGGTTCACTGAAGCTTTCTTT.

This clonotype was detected ten times or more. This chain joins TRBV4-3 and TRBJ2-7; D perhaps matches TRBD1 (6 bases). CDR1 and CDR2 (germline): LGHNA, YSLEER. V dropped 0 bases and J dropped 5 bases, with 14 bases sitting between them. CDR3 size: 15 residues. CDR3 region: CASSQDRNRVNEQYF. For the CDR3, the DNA is TGCGCCAGCAGCCAAGATAGGAACAGGGTGAACGAGCAGTACTTC.

This clonotype was recorded at least ten times. The chain employs TRBV6-2 or TRBV6-3 and TRBJ2-2, with D uncertain. Germline CDR1 is MNHEY and CDR2 is SVGEGT. There are 12 residues in the CDR3. V was clipped by 5 bases and J by 5 bases, with 6 bases between them. CDR3 amino acids: CASSRLTGELFF. The CDR3 DNA follows: TGTGCCAGCAGTAGACTTACCGGGGAGCTGTTTTTT.

This clonotype was observed many times. The rearrangement links TRBV24-1 to TRBJ2-3, with 10 bases identical to TRBD2. CDR1 is KGHDR, CDR2 SFDVKD, per germline. J gave up 1 base and V 1 base, and 1 base lay outside the gene matches. There are 16 residues in the CDR3. The CDR3 coding sequence is TGTGCCACCAGTGATTTCGGGACTAGCGGCACAGATACGCAGTATTTT. As protein: CATSDFGTSGTDTQYF.

This clonotype was seen many times. V and J are TRBV12-3 or TRBV12-4 and TRBJ1-6; D not resolved. The V end lost 6 bases, the J end lost 0 bases, and 12 bases lay between the germline ends. This CDR3 spans 16 amino acids. This chain's CDR3 is CASRSGQSSYNSPLHF. DNA of the CDR3: TGTGCCAGCAGGTCCGGGCAGAGCTCCTATAATTCACCCCTCCACTTT.

This clonotype was seen ten or more times. The chain carries TRBV12-3 or TRBV12-4 and TRBJ2-5; 12 bases agree with TRBD2. The V gene end was trimmed by 6 bases and the J gene end by 0 bases; junction bases not matched to a gene: 5. The CDR3 consists of 16 residues. The DNA of the CDR3 is TGTGCCAGCAGCGGACTAGCGGGACTGTACCAAGAGACCCAGTACTTC. It specifies CASSGLAGLYQETQYF.

There are many counts of this clonotype. This rearrangement joins TRBV6-2 or TRBV6-3 to TRBJ2-7; D call uncertain. Germline V gene lookup returns CDR1 MNHEY and CDR2 SVGEGT. The CDR3 contains 11 residues. The V gene lost 2 bases and the J gene lost 3 bases, with 2 bases spanning the gap. The CDR3: CASSYVYEQYF. Here the CDR3 DNA reads TGTGCCAGCAGTTACGTCTACGAGCAGTACTTC.

The chain links TRBV7-2 to TRBJ1-3, with unresolved D. The CDR3 length is 16 residues. The V end was cut by 1 base, the J end by 0 bases, with 10 bases between. Germline V gene data show CDR1 as SGHTA and CDR2 as FQGNSA. Written as DNA, the CDR3 is TGTGCCAGCAGCTTAGGACCGCGGACCTCTGGAAACACCATATATTTT. Its protein product is CASSLGPRTSGNTIYF.

This clonotype was seen ten or more times. V and J are TRBV5-6 and TRBJ2-3, with 8 bases aligning to TRBD1. The CDR3 contains 17 residues. V gave up 5 bases and J gave up 3 bases; unmatched junction bases: 14. Germline values: CDR1 SGHDT, CDR2 YYEEEE. The CDR3 DNA reads TGTGCCAGCAGTAAACGCCGGGGACAGGTGTGGACAGATACGCAGTATTTT. Translating it yields CASSKRRGQVWTDTQYF.